This record covers a single T cell receptor beta chain. The source of the sample is a study of blood T cell repertoires in COVID-19. Study summary: The origin of the acute and convalescent COVID-19 samples was the United States, Italy and Spain.

Germline values: CDR1 PRHDT, CDR2 FYEKMQ (reference sequence). CDR3 length: 14 amino acids. Trimming removed 8 bases from V and 0 bases from J; junction bases left unmatched: 1. Original methodology: Amplification of reference gene primers was used by the study to estimate nucleated cell counts. Only in-frame clones appear in the TCRdb table, and some are missing; sequencing was by immunoSEQ multiplex PCR. V, J and clone size were drawn from that table, and D and trimming were deduced from the DNA. The sample includes about 300,000 clones, 80% to 90% seen only once; the top ten take about 1.2%. The source material was peripheral blood. This receptor was taken from a woman aged 45-65 years with acute or convalescent COVID-19. The V call is TRBV13, the J call TRBJ2-3; 11 bases map to TRBD2. The CDR3 sequence: CASGTSGSTDTQYF. CDR3 DNA: TGTGCCAGCGGGACTAGCGGAAGCACAGATACGCAGTATTTT.